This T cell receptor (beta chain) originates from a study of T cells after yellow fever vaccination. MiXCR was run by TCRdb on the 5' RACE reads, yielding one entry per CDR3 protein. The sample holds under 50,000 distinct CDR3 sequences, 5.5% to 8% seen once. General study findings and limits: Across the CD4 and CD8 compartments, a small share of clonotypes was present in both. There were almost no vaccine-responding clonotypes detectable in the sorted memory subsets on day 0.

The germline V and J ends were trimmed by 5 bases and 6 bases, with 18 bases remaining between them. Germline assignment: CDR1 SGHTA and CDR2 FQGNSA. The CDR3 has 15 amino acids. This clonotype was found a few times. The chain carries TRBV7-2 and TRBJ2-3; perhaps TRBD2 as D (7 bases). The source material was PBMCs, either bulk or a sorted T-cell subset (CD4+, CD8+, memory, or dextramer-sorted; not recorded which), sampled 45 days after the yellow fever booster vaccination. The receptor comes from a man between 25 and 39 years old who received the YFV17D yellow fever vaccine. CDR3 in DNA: TGTGCCAGCAGCCCCAGGGGCGGGAGAGGGGATACGCAGTATTTT. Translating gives CASSPRGGRGDTQYF.